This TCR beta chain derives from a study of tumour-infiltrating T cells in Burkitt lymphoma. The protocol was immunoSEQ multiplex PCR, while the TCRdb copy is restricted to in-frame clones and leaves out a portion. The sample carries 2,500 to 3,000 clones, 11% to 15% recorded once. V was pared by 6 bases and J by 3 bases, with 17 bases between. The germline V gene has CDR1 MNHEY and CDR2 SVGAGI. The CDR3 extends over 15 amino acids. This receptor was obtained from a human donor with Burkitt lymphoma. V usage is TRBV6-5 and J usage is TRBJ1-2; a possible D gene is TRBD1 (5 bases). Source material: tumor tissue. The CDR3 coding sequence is TGTGCCAGCAGCATCAGGTCAGGGCGTGACTATGGCTACACCTTC. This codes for CASSIRSGRDYGYTF.